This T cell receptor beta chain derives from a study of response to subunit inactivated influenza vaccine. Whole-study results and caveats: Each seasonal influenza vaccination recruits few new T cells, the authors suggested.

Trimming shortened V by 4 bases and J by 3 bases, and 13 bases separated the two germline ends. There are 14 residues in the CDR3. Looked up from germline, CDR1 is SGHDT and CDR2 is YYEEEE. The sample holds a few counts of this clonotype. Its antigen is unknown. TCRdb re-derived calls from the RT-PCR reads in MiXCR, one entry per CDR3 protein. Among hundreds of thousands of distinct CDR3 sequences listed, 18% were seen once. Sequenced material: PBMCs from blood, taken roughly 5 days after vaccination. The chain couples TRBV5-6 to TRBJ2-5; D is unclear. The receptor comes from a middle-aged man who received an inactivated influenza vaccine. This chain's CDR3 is CASSPPDTKETQYF. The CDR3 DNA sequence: TGTGCCAGCAGCCCCCCTGACACTAAAGAGACCCAGTACTTC.